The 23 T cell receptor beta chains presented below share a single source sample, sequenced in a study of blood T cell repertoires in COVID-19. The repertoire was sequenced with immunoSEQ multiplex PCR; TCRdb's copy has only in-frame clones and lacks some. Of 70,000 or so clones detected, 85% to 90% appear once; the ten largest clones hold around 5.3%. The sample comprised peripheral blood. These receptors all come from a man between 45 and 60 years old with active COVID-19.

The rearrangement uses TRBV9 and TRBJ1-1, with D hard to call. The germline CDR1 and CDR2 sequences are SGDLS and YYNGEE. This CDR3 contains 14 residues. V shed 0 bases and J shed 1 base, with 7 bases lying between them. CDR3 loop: CASSVGWQNTEAFF. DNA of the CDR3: TGTGCCAGCAGCGTAGGGTGGCAGAACACTGAAGCTTTCTTT. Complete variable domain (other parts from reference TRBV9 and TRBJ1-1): DSGVTQTPKHLITATGQRVTLRCSPRSGDLSVYWYQQSLDQGLQFLIQYYNGEERAKGNILERFSAQQFPDLHSELNLSSLELGDSALYFCASSVGWQNTEAFFGQGTRLTVV.

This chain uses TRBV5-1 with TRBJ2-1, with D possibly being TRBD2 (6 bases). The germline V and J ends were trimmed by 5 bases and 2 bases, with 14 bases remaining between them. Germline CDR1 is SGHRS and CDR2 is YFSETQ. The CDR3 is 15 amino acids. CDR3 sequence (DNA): TGCGCCAGCAGTCCTATAGCGGTTCCCTACAATGAGCAGTTCTTC. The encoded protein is CASSPIAVPYNEQFF.

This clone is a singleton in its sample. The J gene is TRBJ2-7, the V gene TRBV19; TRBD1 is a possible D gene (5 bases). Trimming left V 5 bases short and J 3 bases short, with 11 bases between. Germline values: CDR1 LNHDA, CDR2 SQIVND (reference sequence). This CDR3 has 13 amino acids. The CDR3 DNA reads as TGTGCCAGTAGTGATCGGCAGGGCTACGAGCAGTACTTC. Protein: CASSDRQGYEQYF.

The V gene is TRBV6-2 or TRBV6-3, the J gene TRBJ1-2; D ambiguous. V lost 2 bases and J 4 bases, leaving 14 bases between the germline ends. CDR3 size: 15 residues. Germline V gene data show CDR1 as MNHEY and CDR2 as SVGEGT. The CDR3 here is CASSYGTNLAYGYTF. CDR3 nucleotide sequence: TGTGCCAGCAGTTACGGAACTAACCTAGCCTATGGCTACACCTTC.

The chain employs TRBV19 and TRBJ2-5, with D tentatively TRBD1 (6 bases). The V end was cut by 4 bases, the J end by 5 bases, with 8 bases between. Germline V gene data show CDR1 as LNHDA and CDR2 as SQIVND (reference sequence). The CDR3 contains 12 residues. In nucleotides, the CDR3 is TGTGCCAGTAGTACAGGGGTGGAGACCCAGTACTTC. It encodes CASSTGVETQYF.

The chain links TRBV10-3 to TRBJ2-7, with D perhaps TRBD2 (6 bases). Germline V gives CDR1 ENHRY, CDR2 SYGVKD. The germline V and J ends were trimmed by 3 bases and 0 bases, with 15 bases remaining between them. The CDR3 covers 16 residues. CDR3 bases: TGTGCCATCAGTGAAAACCCTAGCGACTACTCCTACGAGCAGTACTTC. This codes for CAISENPSDYSYEQYF.

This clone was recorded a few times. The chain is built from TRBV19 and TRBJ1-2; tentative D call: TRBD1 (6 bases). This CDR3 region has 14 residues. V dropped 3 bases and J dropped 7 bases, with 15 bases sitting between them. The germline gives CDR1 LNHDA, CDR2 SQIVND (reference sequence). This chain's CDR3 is CASSIGQGYAGYTF. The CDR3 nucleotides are TGTGCCAGTAGTATCGGGCAGGGGTATGCTGGCTACACCTTC.

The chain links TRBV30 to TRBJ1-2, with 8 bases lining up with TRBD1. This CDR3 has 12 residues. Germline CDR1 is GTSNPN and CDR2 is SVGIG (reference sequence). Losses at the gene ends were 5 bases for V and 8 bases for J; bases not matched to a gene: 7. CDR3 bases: TGTGCCTGGGCCACAGGGGGTCGGGGCTACACCTTC. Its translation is CAWATGGRGYTF.

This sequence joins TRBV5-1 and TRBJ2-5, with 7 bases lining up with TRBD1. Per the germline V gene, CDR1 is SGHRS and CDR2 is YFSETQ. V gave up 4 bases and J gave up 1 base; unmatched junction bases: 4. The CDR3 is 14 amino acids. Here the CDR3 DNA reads TGCGCCAGCAGCCGGGACAGTGCCCAAGAGACCCAGTACTTC. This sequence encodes CASSRDSAQETQYF. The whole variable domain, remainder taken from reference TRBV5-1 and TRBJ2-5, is KAGVTQTPRYLIKTRGQQVTLSCSPISGHRSVSWYQQTPGQGLQFLFEYFSETQRNKGNFPGRFSGRQFSNSRSEMNVSTLELGDSALYLCASSRDSAQETQYFGPGTRLLVL.

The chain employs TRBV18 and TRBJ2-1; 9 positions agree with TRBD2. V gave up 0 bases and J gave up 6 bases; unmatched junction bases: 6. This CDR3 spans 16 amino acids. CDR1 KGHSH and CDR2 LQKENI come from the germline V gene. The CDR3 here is CASSPPSGRQFNEQFF. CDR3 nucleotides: TGTGCCAGCTCACCACCTAGCGGGAGACAGTTCAATGAGCAGTTCTTC.

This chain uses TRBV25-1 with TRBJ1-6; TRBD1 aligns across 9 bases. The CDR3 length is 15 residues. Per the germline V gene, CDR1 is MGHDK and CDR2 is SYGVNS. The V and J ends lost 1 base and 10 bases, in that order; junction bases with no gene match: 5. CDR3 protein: CASSESGQGRSPLHF. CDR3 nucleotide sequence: TGTGCCAGCAGTGAATCGGGACAGGGAAGATCACCCCTCCACTTT. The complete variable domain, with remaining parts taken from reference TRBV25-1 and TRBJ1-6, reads EADIYQTPRYLVIGTGKKITLECSQTMGHDKMYWYQQDPGMELHLIHYSYGVNSTEKGDLSSESTVSRIRTEHFPLTLESARPSHTSQYLCASSESGQGRSPLHFGNGTRLTVT.

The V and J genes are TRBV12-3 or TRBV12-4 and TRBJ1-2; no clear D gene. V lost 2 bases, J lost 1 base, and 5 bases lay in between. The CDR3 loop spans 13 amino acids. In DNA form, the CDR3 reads TGTGCCAGCAGTTTACAGGTTAACTATGGCTACACCTTC. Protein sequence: CASSLQVNYGYTF.

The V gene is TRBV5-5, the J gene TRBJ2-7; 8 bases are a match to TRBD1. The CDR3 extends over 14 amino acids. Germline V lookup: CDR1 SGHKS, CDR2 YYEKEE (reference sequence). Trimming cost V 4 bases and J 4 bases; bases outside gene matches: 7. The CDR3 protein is CASSQGADSYEQYF. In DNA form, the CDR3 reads TGTGCCAGCAGCCAGGGGGCCGATTCGTACGAGCAGTACTTC. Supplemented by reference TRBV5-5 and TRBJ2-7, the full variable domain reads DAGVTQSPTHLIKTRGQQVTLRCSPISGHKSVSWYQQVLGQGPQFIFQYYEKEERGRGNFPDRFSARQFPNYSSELNVNALLLGDSALYLCASSQGADSYEQYFGPGTRLTVT.

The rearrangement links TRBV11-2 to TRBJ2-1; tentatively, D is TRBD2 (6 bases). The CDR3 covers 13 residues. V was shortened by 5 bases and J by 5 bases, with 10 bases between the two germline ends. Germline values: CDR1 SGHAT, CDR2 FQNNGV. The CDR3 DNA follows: TGTGCCAGCAGCACCCGACTAGACAATGAGCAGTTCTTC. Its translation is CASSTRLDNEQFF.

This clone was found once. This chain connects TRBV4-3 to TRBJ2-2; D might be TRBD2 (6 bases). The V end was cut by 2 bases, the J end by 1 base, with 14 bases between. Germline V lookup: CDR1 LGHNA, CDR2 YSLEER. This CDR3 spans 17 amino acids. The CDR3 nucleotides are TGCGCCAGCAGCCAACTAAGGGACTCAAAGAACACCGGGGAGCTGTTTTTT. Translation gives CASSQLRDSKNTGELFF.

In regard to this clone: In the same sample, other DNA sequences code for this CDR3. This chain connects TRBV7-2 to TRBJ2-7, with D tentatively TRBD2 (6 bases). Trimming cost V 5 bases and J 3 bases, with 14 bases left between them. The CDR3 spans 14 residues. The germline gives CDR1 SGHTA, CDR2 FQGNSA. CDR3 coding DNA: TGTGCCAGCAGCCGGACCGGGACTGGCTACGAGCAGTACTTC. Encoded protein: CASSRTGTGYEQYF.

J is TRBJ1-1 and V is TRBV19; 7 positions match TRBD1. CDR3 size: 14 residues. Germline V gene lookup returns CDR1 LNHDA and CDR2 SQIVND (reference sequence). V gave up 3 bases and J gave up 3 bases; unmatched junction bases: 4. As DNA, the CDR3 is TGTGCCAGTAGTATTCAGGGGGTGTACACTGAAGCTTTCTTT. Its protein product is CASSIQGVYTEAFF.

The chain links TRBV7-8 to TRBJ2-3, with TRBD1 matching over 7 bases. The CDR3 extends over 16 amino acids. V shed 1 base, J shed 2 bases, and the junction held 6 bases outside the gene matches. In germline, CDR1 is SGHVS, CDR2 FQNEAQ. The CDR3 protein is CASSLGGGLNTDTQYF. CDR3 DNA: TGTGCCAGCAGCTTAGGAGGGGGCCTTAACACAGATACGCAGTATTTT.

CDR3 sequence (DNA): TGTGCCAGCAGGGACACGACAGGGCGGGAAAAACTGTTTTTT. Protein product: CASRDTTGREKLFF. The J gene is TRBJ1-4, the V gene TRBV5-8, with 7 bases that match TRBD1. The length of the CDR3 is 14 residues. V trimming: 5 bases; J trimming: 8 bases; junction bases outside the gene matches: 9. CDR1 and CDR2 from the germline V gene are SGHTS and YDEGEE.

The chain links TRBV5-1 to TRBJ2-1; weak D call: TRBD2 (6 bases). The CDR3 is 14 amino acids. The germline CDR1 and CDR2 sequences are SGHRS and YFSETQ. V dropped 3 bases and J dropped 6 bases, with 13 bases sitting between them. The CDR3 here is CASSSGDPLNEQFF. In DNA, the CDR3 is TGCGCCAGCAGCTCGGGGGATCCTCTCAATGAGCAGTTCTTC.

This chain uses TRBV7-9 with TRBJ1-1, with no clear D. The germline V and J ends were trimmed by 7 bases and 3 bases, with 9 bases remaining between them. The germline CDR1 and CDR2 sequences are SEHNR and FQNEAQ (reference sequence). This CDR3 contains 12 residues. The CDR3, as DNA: TGTGCCAGCACCAGGAGGGACACTGAAGCTTTCTTT. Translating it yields CASTRRDTEAFF.

The CDR3 is CASSLRQGGGYTF. In DNA, the CDR3 is TGTGCCAGCAGCCTACGACAGGGCGGTGGCTACACCTTC. V is TRBV7-2 and J is TRBJ1-2; 7 bases align to TRBD1. The V gene end was trimmed by 5 bases and the J gene end by 7 bases; junction bases not matched to a gene: 7. The germline CDR1 and CDR2 sequences are SGHTA and FQGNSA. The CDR3 spans 13 residues.

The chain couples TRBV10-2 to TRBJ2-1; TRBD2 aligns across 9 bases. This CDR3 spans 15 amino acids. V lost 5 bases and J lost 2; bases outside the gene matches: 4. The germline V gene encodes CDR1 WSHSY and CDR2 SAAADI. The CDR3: CASSLAGLTYNEQFF. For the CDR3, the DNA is TGCGCCAGCAGTCTAGCGGGACTCACCTACAATGAGCAGTTCTTC.